These 31 T cell receptor beta chains share one sample of origin, sequenced in a study of CD8+CD57+ T cells in acquired aplastic anemia. By flow cytometry, patients selected for sequencing had shown an expansion of CD8+CD57+ cells. Researchers used genomic DNA as the template to profile TCR beta VDJ and CDR3. TCRdb re-analysed the reads in MiXCR, keeping a single row per CDR3 protein. The sample lists hundreds of thousands of distinct CDR3 sequences, around 30% seen once, with around 0.82% in the top ten. Sequencing was carried out using sorted CD4+, CD8+, or CD8+CD57+ T cells (not recorded which) from PBMCs. These receptors were collected from a human donor with aplastic anemia.

This clonotype has only a few counts. The CDR3 sequence is CASSRQAEGNTDTQYF. The CDR3, as DNA: TGTGCCAGCAGCCGGCAAGCGGAGGGGAACACAGATACGCAGTATTTT. The chain carries TRBV7-8 and TRBJ2-3; D is possibly TRBD2 (6 bases). V lost 5 bases to trimming and J lost 2 bases, with 17 bases between them. The CDR3 contains 16 residues. From germline, CDR1 is SGHVS and CDR2 FQNEAQ.

V usage is TRBV13 and J usage is TRBJ1-3; 9 bases are shared with TRBD1. With V trimmed by 3 bases and J by 1 base, 4 bases remained unmatched. The CDR3 length is 16 residues. The V gene's germline CDR1 is PRHDT and CDR2 FYEKMQ (reference sequence). CDR3 protein: CASSLDRGSSGNTIYF. In DNA, the CDR3 is TGTGCCAGCAGCTTGGACAGGGGTTCTTCTGGAAACACCATATATTTT.

The sample holds many counts of this clonotype. Written as DNA, the CDR3 is TGTGCCAGTAGTATAGCCCTAGTGGGAGGAAATCAGCCCCAGCATTTT. Translating it yields CASSIALVGGNQPQHF. This chain joins TRBV19 and TRBJ1-5; no reliable D call. Trimming took 1 base from V and 4 from J, leaving 14 bases between them. Looked up from germline, CDR1 is LNHDA and CDR2 is SQIVND (reference sequence). The CDR3 covers 16 residues.

This clonotype was counted a few times. The V call is TRBV5-1, the J call TRBJ1-1; D is unresolved. There are 15 residues in the CDR3. Germline V CDR1 and CDR2: SGHRS, YFSETQ. Trimming took off 0 bases at V and 4 bases at J, with 13 bases between the two ends. The CDR3 DNA reads TGCGCCAGCAGCTTGGGAGGGATCAGGAGCACTGAAGCTTTCTTT. It codes for CASSLGGIRSTEAFF.

About this clonotype: This may be a read error: a much more frequent sequence differs by one nucleotide. V usage is TRBV7-8 and J usage is TRBJ1-1; no clear D. This CDR3 comprises 12 residues. CDR1 and CDR2 (germline): SGHVS, FQNEAQ. The germline V and J ends were trimmed by 1 base and 10 bases, with 10 bases remaining between them. For the CDR3, the DNA is TGTGCCAGCAGCTTAGGCCTAGCTGGAGCTTTCTTT. The encoded protein is CASSLGLAGAFF.

The chain combines TRBV12-5 with TRBJ1-1; D unresolved. The germline V and J ends were trimmed by 2 bases and 0 bases, with 16 bases remaining between them. The CDR3 is made up of 17 amino acids. In germline, CDR1 is LGHNT, CDR2 FRNRAP. CDR3 DNA: TGTGCTAGTGGTTTGTGGCCGAGGGATGGGATGAACACTGAAGCTTTCTTT. Its protein product is CASGLWPRDGMNTEAFF.

This clonotype was observed a handful of times. The chain is built from TRBV5-4 and TRBJ1-2; D gene unclear. The V end was cut by 5 bases, the J end by 9 bases, with 14 bases between. Germline CDR1 is SGHNT and CDR2 is YYREEE (reference sequence). This CDR3 contains 12 residues. The CDR3 spells CASRTRGARYTF. The CDR3 nucleotides read TGTGCCAGCAGGACACGCGGCGCGCGCTACACCTTC.

This clonotype turned up a few times. The chain recombines TRBV11-2 with TRBJ2-1, with D possibly being TRBD2 (5 bases). The length of the CDR3 is 14 residues. V lost 6 bases and J 8 bases, leaving 17 bases between the germline ends. CDR1 SGHAT and CDR2 FQNNGV come from the germline V gene. CDR3 sequence reads: CASSYSLAGDEQFF. CDR3 coding DNA: TGTGCCAGCAGTTATAGTCTAGCTGGGGATGAGCAGTTCTTC.

This clonotype was picked up many times. The chain joins TRBV12-3 or TRBV12-4 to TRBJ1-3; D remains ambiguous. V lost 8 bases and J 4 bases, leaving 6 bases between the germline ends. There are 11 residues in the CDR3. Written as DNA, the CDR3 is TGTGCCAGCCGATTGGGAAACACCATATATTTT. It yields the protein CASRLGNTIYF.

This clonotype has more than one count but fewer than ten. V and J are TRBV9 and TRBJ1-3; unclear D gene. Per germline, CDR1 SGDLS and CDR2 YYNGEE. This CDR3 is built from 17 residues. Deletions cut 4 bases from V and 0 bases from J, with 17 bases between. In DNA, the CDR3 is TGTGCCAGCAGCCGTACCTCTGGCAGAACCTCTGGAAACACCATATATTTT. This translates into CASSRTSGRTSGNTIYF.

The genes are TRBV25-1 and TRBJ2-3; 9 bases fit TRBD1. From germline, CDR1 is MGHDK and CDR2 SYGVNS. V lost 5 bases, J lost 3 bases, and 9 bases stayed unmatched. The CDR3 has 16 residues. CDR3 in amino acids: CASSSGQGLGTDTQYF. In nucleotides, the CDR3 is TGTGCCAGCAGTTCCGGACAGGGGTTAGGGACAGATACGCAGTATTTT.

This clonotype has a handful of counts. The CDR3 region is CASSYALQGRGNTIYF. As DNA, the CDR3 is TGTGCCAGCAGCTATGCCCTTCAGGGACGCGGAAACACCATATATTTT. This sequence joins TRBV6-1 and TRBJ1-3, with D possibly TRBD1 on 5 matching bases. The CDR3 is made up of 16 amino acids. CDR1 is MNHNS, CDR2 SASEGT, per germline. V dropped 6 bases and J dropped 4 bases, with 19 bases sitting between them.

This rearrangement joins TRBV6-1 to TRBJ1-2; TRBD1 matches at 10 bases. After removal of 6 bases from V and 6 bases from J, the junction contained 7 bases not matched to a gene. The CDR3 loop spans 14 amino acids. Germline values: CDR1 MNHNS, CDR2 SASEGT. The CDR3 loop reads CASRPGQGIDGYTF. Written as DNA, the CDR3 is TGTGCCAGCAGACCGGGACAGGGGATAGATGGCTACACCTTC.

The V call is TRBV24-1, the J call TRBJ1-5, with TRBD1 as a possible D gene (5 bases). This CDR3 comprises 14 residues. Trimming cost V 5 bases and J 4 bases, with 11 bases left between them. CDR1 and CDR2 (germline): KGHDR, SFDVKD. This chain's CDR3 is CATSVGGSNQPQHF. The DNA of the CDR3 is TGTGCCACCAGTGTTGGGGGATCGAATCAGCCCCAGCATTTT.

J is TRBJ1-2 and V is TRBV4-3; 10 bases map to TRBD1. The CDR3 sequence is 15 residues long. CDR1 is LGHNA and CDR2 is YSLEER in the germline V gene. After removal of 4 bases from V and 4 bases from J, the junction contained 6 bases not matched to a gene. In nucleotides, the CDR3 is TGCGCCAGCAGCCCCAGGACAGGGGGGTCCTATGGCTACACCTTC. This encodes CASSPRTGGSYGYTF.

This clonotype was recorded at least ten times. The chain couples TRBV24-1 to TRBJ2-2; 8 bases are a match to TRBD1. CDR1 and CDR2 (germline): KGHDR, SFDVKD. V was pared by 1 base and J by 3 bases, with 3 bases of the junction left unmatched. The CDR3 totals 16 residues. The CDR3 DNA sequence: TGTGCCACCAGTGATTTTGGACAGGGACACACCGGGGAGCTGTTTTTT. It encodes CATSDFGQGHTGELFF.

About this clonotype: A read error is likely, as this CDR3 ends without the conserved phenylalanine or tryptophan. The CDR3 nucleotides read TGTGCCAGCAGCTTAGATCGGGGTACCCCTCGCGAGCAGTACCTC. This sequence encodes CASSLDRGTPREQYL. V usage is TRBV11-2 and J usage is TRBJ2-7, with D maybe TRBD2 (5 bases). Per germline, CDR1 SGHAT and CDR2 FQNNGV. The V and J ends lost 0 bases and 6 bases respectively, with 15 bases between them. The CDR3 length is 15 residues.

The chain recombines TRBV24-1 with TRBJ2-5, with D unclear. V lost 7 bases, J lost 9 bases, and 14 bases lay in between. The CDR3 covers 12 residues. Per germline, CDR1 KGHDR and CDR2 SFDVKD. CDR3 nucleotide sequence: TGTGCCACCAGCCAAGATCTCGCGGCCCAGTACTTC. Its protein product is CATSQDLAAQYF.

This clonotype was observed a few times. The rearrangement joins TRBV2 to TRBJ2-7, with D perhaps assigned TRBD1 or TRBD2 (6 bases each). V lost 7 bases and J lost 1, with 17 bases in between. Looked up from germline, CDR1 is SNHLY and CDR2 is FYNNEI. This CDR3 has 15 amino acids. Here the CDR3 DNA reads TGTGCCAGCAAACTTGTCGGGGGCCAATCCTACGAGCAGTACTTC. Translated, it gives CASKLVGGQSYEQYF. Based on the CDR3 plus reference TRBV2 and TRBJ2-7, the full variable domain is EPEVTQTPSHQVTQMGQEVILRCVPISNHLYFYWYRQILGQKVEFLVSFYNNEISEKSEIFDDQFSVERPDGSNFTLKIRSTKLEDSAMYFCASKLVGGQSYEQYFGPGTRLTVT.

This clonotype appeared a few times. V and J are TRBV5-6 and TRBJ2-7, with D perhaps given as TRBD1 or TRBD2 (5 bases each). The CDR3 loop spans 15 amino acids. Trimming left V 0 bases short and J 4 bases short, with 14 bases between. Germline assignment: CDR1 SGHDT and CDR2 YYEEEE. The CDR3 sequence is CASSLVRGPSYEQYF. In DNA, the CDR3 is TGTGCCAGCAGCTTGGTTCGGGGACCCTCTTACGAGCAGTACTTC. Supplemented by reference TRBV5-6 and TRBJ2-7, the full variable domain reads DAGVTQSPTHLIKTRGQQVTLRCSPKSGHDTVSWYQQALGQGPQFIFQYYEEEERQRGNFPDRFSGHQFPNYSSELNVNALLLGDSALYLCASSLVRGPSYEQYFGPGTRLTVT.

The rearrangement joins TRBV19 to TRBJ2-1, with 10 bases that match TRBD2. V lost 9 bases, J lost 6 bases, and 14 bases stayed unmatched. CDR3 length: 16 amino acids. Germline V CDR1 and CDR2: LNHDA, SQIVND (reference sequence). The CDR3, as DNA: TGTGCCAGCAGTCCCACTAGCGGGAAGGGGGTCAATGAGCAGTTCTTC. Translating gives CASSPTSGKGVNEQFF.

In its sample, this clonotype was seen a few times. V gene TRBV2 combines with J gene TRBJ1-5; D gene uncertain. The germline CDR1 and CDR2 sequences are SNHLY and FYNNEI. V gave up 5 bases and J gave up 4 bases, with 9 bases separating them. The CDR3 loop spans 13 amino acids. The CDR3 nucleotides read TGTGCCAGCAGTTTACTGAAAAATCAGCCCCAGCATTTT. Encoded protein: CASSLLKNQPQHF.

The chain links TRBV2 to TRBJ2-3; D remains ambiguous. V was shortened by 2 bases and J by 5 bases, with 5 bases between the two germline ends. Germline V gene lookup returns CDR1 SNHLY and CDR2 FYNNEI. The CDR3 spans 12 residues. CDR3 in amino acids: CASSELVDTQYF. The CDR3 bases are TGTGCCAGCAGTGAATTGGTAGATACGCAGTATTTT.

This clonotype was counted between two and nine times. This sequence joins TRBV12-3 or TRBV12-4 and TRBJ1-3; 8 bases align to TRBD1. This CDR3 region has 13 residues. V dropped 7 bases and J dropped 7; count of bases not matched to a gene: 6. The CDR3 is CASTRQGMNTIYF. The CDR3, as DNA: TGTGCCAGCACCCGACAGGGGATGAACACCATATATTTT.

The chain employs TRBV20-1 and TRBJ1-1; D is uncertain. The CDR3 consists of 18 residues. Trimming took 0 bases from V and 0 from J, leaving 20 bases between them. The germline CDR1 and CDR2 sequences are DFQATT and SNEGSKA (reference sequence). The CDR3 is CSAREPIGGLPMNTEAFF. As DNA, the CDR3 is TGCAGTGCTAGAGAGCCTATCGGAGGCTTGCCGATGAACACTGAAGCTTTCTTT.

This clonotype occurred many times. This chain uses TRBV7-2 with TRBJ2-7; no definite D call. CDR3 length equals 14 residues. The germline V and J ends were trimmed by 1 base and 0 bases, with 7 bases remaining between them. CDR1 is SGHTA and CDR2 is FQGNSA in the germline V gene. The DNA of the CDR3 is TGTGCCAGCAGCTTAGGGGCGGACTCCTACGAGCAGTACTTC. Translating gives CASSLGADSYEQYF.

The V gene is TRBV5-1, the J gene TRBJ2-7; tentatively, D is TRBD1 or TRBD2 (6 bases each). Germline V gene sequence: CDR1 SGHRS, CDR2 YFSETQ. The CDR3 has 14 residues. The germline V and J ends were trimmed by 4 bases and 6 bases, with 17 bases remaining between them. The CDR3 region is CASSPGPGAFEQYF. CDR3 coding DNA: TGCGCCAGCAGCCCTGGACCGGGGGCATTCGAGCAGTACTTC.

V is TRBV4-2 and J is TRBJ2-7, with 9 bases aligning to TRBD1. Germline V gene lookup returns CDR1 LGHNA and CDR2 YNFKEQ. The junction had 5 bases not matched to a gene; V was cut back by 3 bases and J by 2 bases. The CDR3 covers 15 residues. The CDR3 region has the DNA TGTGCCAGCAGCCACCGGACAGGGGAGGCCTACGAGCAGTACTTC. Protein sequence: CASSHRTGEAYEQYF.

This chain connects TRBV7-2 to TRBJ2-3; 16 nucleotides line up with TRBD2. The CDR3 is 17 residues long. Germline V gene lookup returns CDR1 SGHTA and CDR2 FQGNSA. V lost 5 bases, J lost 6 bases, and 8 bases stayed unmatched. The CDR3, as DNA: TGTGCCAGCAGCGTGGCGGGACTAGCGGGAGGGCAGGATACGCAGTATTTT. It yields the protein CASSVAGLAGGQDTQYF.

The chain uses TRBV25-1 and TRBJ2-3, with D possibly being TRBD1 (6 bases). This CDR3 comprises 18 residues. Germline lookup yields CDR1 MGHDK and CDR2 SYGVNS. V was cut by 1 base and J by 4 bases, with 21 bases left in between. CDR3: CASSESLASLWGPDTQYF. The CDR3 DNA reads as TGTGCCAGCAGTGAATCTCTCGCTTCATTGTGGGGGCCAGATACGCAGTATTTT.

As to this clonotype: This may be a read error: a much more frequent sequence differs by one nucleotide. V gene TRBV9 combines with J gene TRBJ1-1; D gene ambiguous. The CDR3 is 14 residues long. CDR1 and CDR2 (germline): SGDLS, YYNGEE. The CDR3 bases are TGTACCAGCAGCGTAAGAGGAGTGGGCACTGAAGCTTTCTTT. This encodes CTSSVRGVGTEAFF.